The 25 T cell receptor beta chains below were found in one sample sequenced in a study of blood T cell repertoires in COVID-19. The table came from immunoSEQ multiplex PCR; TCRdb's copy has only in-frame clones and leaves some out. The sample comprises around 300,000 clones, about nine tenths of which are singletons, and 2.5% to 3% rests with the top ten. The specimen was peripheral blood. These receptors originate from a woman in her twenties or thirties with active or convalescent COVID-19.

This clone was observed a few times. This chain uses TRBV27 with TRBJ1-6; 7 positions agree with TRBD1. The CDR3 sequence is 14 residues long. Trimming cost V 6 bases and J 10 bases; bases outside gene matches: 9. Germline V gene sequence: CDR1 MNHEY, CDR2 SMNVEV (reference sequence). CDR3 amino acids: CASRSGQVKSPLHF. Written as DNA, the CDR3 is TGTGCCAGCAGGTCAGGACAGGTCAAATCACCCCTCCACTTT.

The sample holds one count of this clone. The chain links TRBV7-9 to TRBJ2-3; 8 nucleotides agree with TRBD1. The CDR3 is 16 residues long. CDR1 and CDR2 (germline): SEHNR, FQNEAQ (reference sequence). With 5 bases clipped from V and 1 base from J, the junction kept 8 bases outside the gene matches. The CDR3 loop is CASSKRQGLGTDTQYF. CDR3 in DNA: TGTGCCAGCAGCAAGCGACAGGGGTTGGGCACAGATACGCAGTATTTT.

The chain is built from TRBV24-1 and TRBJ2-5, with TRBD2 identical over 8 bases. This CDR3 is 15 amino acids long. CDR1 is KGHDR, CDR2 SFDVKD, per germline. With 4 bases clipped from V and 2 bases from J, the junction kept 5 bases outside the gene matches. The CDR3 DNA reads as TGTGCCACCAGTGACGGGAGGGGGGTTCAAGAGACCCAGTACTTC. Translating gives CATSDGRGVQETQYF.

The chain has TRBV30 and TRBJ2-7; 10 nucleotides agree with TRBD2. The germline CDR1 and CDR2 sequences are GTSNPN and SVGIG (reference sequence). The V gene end was trimmed by 6 bases and the J gene end by 6 bases; junction bases not matched to a gene: 8. CDR3 length: 13 amino acids. CDR3 nucleotides: TGTGCCTGCAATAGCGGGGGGTTAAGCGAGCAGTACTTC. This translates into CACNSGGLSEQYF.

This clone was seen only once. Other nucleotide sequences in the sample specify the same CDR3. The chain recombines TRBV28 with TRBJ2-5, with 7 bases lining up with TRBD1. The CDR3 spans 14 residues. Trimming at V came to 7 bases and at J to 11 bases, leaving 16 bases not matched to a gene. CDR1 and CDR2 from the germline V gene are MDHEN and SYDVKM. CDR3 region: CASTVQGEGARQYF. CDR3 coding DNA: TGTGCCAGCACTGTTCAGGGGGAAGGTGCCAGGCAGTACTTC. The complete variable domain, with remaining parts taken from reference TRBV28 and TRBJ2-5, reads DVKVTQSSRYLVKRTGEKVFLECVQDMDHENMFWYRQDPGLGLRLIYFSYDVKMKEKGDIPEGYSVSREKKERFSLILESASTNQTSMYLCASTVQGEGARQYFGPGTRLLVL.

The chain has TRBV19 and TRBJ1-3; 10 nucleotides agree with TRBD1. V lost 7 bases, J lost 2 bases, and 5 bases stayed unmatched. Germline CDR1 and CDR2: LNHDA and SQIVND (reference sequence). The CDR3 extends over 15 amino acids. The DNA for the CDR3 is TGTGCCAGTACCCAGGACAGGGGGGCTGGAAACACCATATATTTT. Residues: CASTQDRGAGNTIYF.

The chain carries TRBV5-1 and TRBJ1-2, with 7 positions matching TRBD1. Germline V CDR1 and CDR2: SGHRS, YFSETQ. The CDR3 sequence is 13 residues long. V lost 4 bases and J lost 4; bases outside the gene matches: 4. In DNA, the CDR3 is TGCGCCAGCAGCCCTGGACAGGCCTATGGCTACACCTTC. This sequence encodes CASSPGQAYGYTF.

This chain links TRBV7-2 with TRBJ2-7; tentative D call: TRBD1 (5 bases). V gave up 1 base and J gave up 7 bases, with 14 bases separating them. The CDR3 covers 14 residues. Germline V gene lookup returns CDR1 SGHTA and CDR2 FQGNSA. CDR3 DNA: TGTGCCAGCAGCTTAGACTTAGGGGCTTGGGAGCAGTACTTC. It codes for CASSLDLGAWEQYF.

A single count supports this clone. V usage is TRBV27 and J usage is TRBJ2-7, with 9 nucleotides matching TRBD1. In germline, CDR1 is MNHEY, CDR2 SMNVEV (reference sequence). The CDR3 runs 15 residues. V was clipped by 4 bases and J by 2 bases; unmatched bases: 6. The CDR3 nucleotides read TGTGCCAGCAGTTCCTCGGGACAGGGCGCCTACGAGCAGTACTTC. This codes for CASSSSGQGAYEQYF.

This chain links TRBV5-1 with TRBJ2-3, with TRBD2 identical over 14 bases. Looked up from germline, CDR1 is SGHRS and CDR2 is YFSETQ. The V segment lost 0 bases and the J segment 4 bases; nucleotides outside the gene matches: 7. The CDR3 is 18 amino acids. CDR3 coding DNA: TGCGCCAGCAGCTTGGGGACTAGCGGGGGGCCCTGGGCAGATACGCAGTATTTT. As protein: CASSLGTSGGPWADTQYF.

There are a few counts of this clone. The chain has TRBV11-3 and TRBJ1-1; D unclear. CDR3 length equals 13 residues. Germline CDR1 reads SGHNT; CDR2 reads YENEEA. V was pared by 4 bases and J by 0 bases, with 6 bases between. In DNA form, the CDR3 reads TGTGCCAGCAGCTCTTATTTGAACACTGAAGCTTTCTTT. It yields the protein CASSSYLNTEAFF.

The chain joins TRBV24-1 to TRBJ1-1; no clear D gene. The germline gives CDR1 KGHDR, CDR2 SFDVKD. The CDR3 loop spans 15 amino acids. The ends were cut back, 4 bases at V and 1 base at J, with 12 bases in the middle. CDR3 nucleotide sequence: TGTGCCACCAGTGACGGGAGACAAGGGAACACTGAAGCTTTCTTT. This encodes CATSDGRQGNTEAFF.

This chain links TRBV6-4 with TRBJ2-7, with D perhaps TRBD1 (5 bases). CDR3 length: 16 residues. Germline V gene data show CDR1 as MRHNA and CDR2 as SNTAGT. Trimming removed 2 bases from V and 2 bases from J, with 16 bases in between. DNA for the CDR3: TGTGCCAGCAGTGACCCAAGCCGACAGCCTCCCTACGAGCAGTACTTC. Translated: CASSDPSRQPPYEQYF.

V gene TRBV6-5 combines with J gene TRBJ1-4; perhaps TRBD1 as D (5 bases). Germline CDR1 reads MNHEY; CDR2 reads SVGAGI. The V end was cut by 8 bases, the J end by 3 bases, with 16 bases between. The CDR3 runs 15 residues. The CDR3 protein is CASARRGGANEKLFF. DNA of the CDR3: TGTGCCAGCGCTCGCCGCGGGGGAGCTAATGAAAAACTGTTTTTT.

V and J are TRBV6-2 or TRBV6-3 and TRBJ2-1; D remains ambiguous. The CDR3 is made up of 13 amino acids. The V end lost 2 bases, the J end lost 6 bases, and 8 bases lay between the germline ends. Germline V gene sequence: CDR1 MNHEY, CDR2 SVGEGT. The CDR3 coding sequence is TGTGCCAGCAGTTACGCACTCGTCAATGAGCAGTTCTTC. This codes for CASSYALVNEQFF.

This rearrangement joins TRBV29-1 to TRBJ2-3; 9 nucleotides line up with TRBD2. This CDR3 is built from 14 residues. V lost 8 bases to trimming and J lost 6 bases; unmatched junction nucleotides: 12. Germline CDR1 SQVTM, CDR2 ANQGSEA. CDR3 residues: CSCILSGGGDTQYF. The CDR3 region has the DNA TGCAGCTGCATACTTAGCGGGGGTGGGGATACGCAGTATTTT.

The gene calls are TRBV5-1 and TRBJ2-5; 11 bases align to TRBD2. This CDR3 is built from 14 residues. V was pared by 4 bases and J by 5 bases, with 4 bases of the junction left unmatched. Germline V gives CDR1 SGHRS, CDR2 YFSETQ. CDR3 nucleotide sequence: TGCGCCAGCAGCCCTTTAGCGGGGGGGGAGACCCAGTACTTC. This sequence encodes CASSPLAGGETQYF.

The chain links TRBV4-3 to TRBJ2-1; TRBD2 agrees at 11 bases. The CDR3 contains 16 residues. The germline V gene encodes CDR1 LGHNA and CDR2 YSLEER. V was pared by 4 bases and J by 9 bases, with 11 bases of the junction left unmatched. The CDR3 DNA reads TGCGCCAGCAGCCCAACTTTTATAGCGGGGGGGGGTGAGCAGTTCTTC. Amino acid sequence: CASSPTFIAGGGEQFF.

V gene TRBV9 combines with J gene TRBJ2-3; 9 bases align to TRBD2. Germline trimming cut 4 bases from V and 0 bases from J; bases unmatched to any gene: 3. This CDR3 is 15 amino acids long. Germline assignment: CDR1 SGDLS and CDR2 YYNGEE. The CDR3 reads CASSSSGGSTDTQYF. CDR3 sequence (DNA): TGTGCCAGCAGCTCCAGCGGGGGGAGCACAGATACGCAGTATTTT. The full variable domain, completed using reference TRBV9 and TRBJ2-3, is DSGVTQTPKHLITATGQRVTLRCSPRSGDLSVYWYQQSLDQGLQFLIQYYNGEERAKGNILERFSAQQFPDLHSELNLSSLELGDSALYFCASSSSGGSTDTQYFGPGTRLTVL.

The V and J genes are TRBV12-3 or TRBV12-4 and TRBJ1-5; D remains unclear. The CDR3 is made up of 13 amino acids. The V end lost 1 base, the J end lost 9 bases, and 10 bases lay between the germline ends. As DNA, the CDR3 is TGTGCCAGCAGTTTAGAGGGAGCGGGGCCCCAGCATTTT. This sequence encodes CASSLEGAGPQHF.

This chain connects TRBV7-5 to TRBJ2-2; the DNA was not compared with TRBD2, the D call given in the table. TRBV7-5 is recorded as a pseudogene. This CDR3 region has 15 residues. The CDR3 region has the DNA TGTGCCAGACGGTTACTAGCGGGGGGCGCCGGGGAGCTGTTTTTT. It is translated as CARRLLAGGAGELFF.

The chain recombines TRBV5-6 with TRBJ2-5; 7 bases align to TRBD1. This CDR3 has 16 amino acids. Germline V gene lookup returns CDR1 SGHDT and CDR2 YYEEEE. V lost 2 bases, J lost 3 bases, and 10 bases stayed unmatched. The CDR3 nucleotides are TGTGCCAGCAGCTTCTCACCCGGGACAGCCGAAGAGACCCAGTACTTC. Translation: CASSFSPGTAEETQYF.

The chain couples TRBV9 to TRBJ1-3; D is unclear. The CDR3 length is 17 residues. The V end was cut by 4 bases, the J end by 0 bases, with 17 bases between. Germline-derived CDR1 and CDR2 are SGDLS and YYNGEE. This CDR3 reads CASSSHPEVVSGNTIYF. As DNA, the CDR3 is TGTGCCAGCAGCTCTCATCCTGAGGTTGTCTCTGGAAACACCATATATTTT.

The V gene is TRBV6-5, the J gene TRBJ2-7, with 9 bases identical to TRBD1. The CDR3 consists of 15 residues. The J segment lost 3 bases and the V segment lost 4 bases, leaving 7 bases of the junction unmatched. CDR1 and CDR2 from the germline V gene are MNHEY and SVGAGI. This CDR3 is CASSSPGQGHYEQYF. CDR3 nucleotide sequence: TGTGCCAGCAGTTCCCCGGGACAGGGTCACTACGAGCAGTACTTC.

This clone showed up just once. The CDR3 sequence: CASSVGGQGPNEKLFF. For the CDR3, the DNA is TGTGCCAGCAGCGTAGGAGGACAGGGACCTAATGAAAAACTGTTTTTT. The V call is TRBV9, the J call TRBJ1-4; 8 bases are a match to TRBD1. Trimming took 0 bases from V and 3 from J; bases not matched to a gene: 4. The germline V gene has CDR1 SGDLS and CDR2 YYNGEE. There are 16 residues in the CDR3.